Below, 7 T cell receptor beta chains from the same sample are listed, as sequenced in a study of radiotherapy plus CTLA-4 blockade in lung cancer. Data came from immunoSEQ multiplex PCR; TCRdb stores just in-frame clones and leaves some out. The sample has some 92,000 clones; 82% are singletons. The sequencing here drew on peripheral blood, taken from a patient treated with radiotherapy plus ipilimumab. These receptors all come from a human donor with non-small cell lung cancer who had a partial response to radiotherapy plus ipilimumab.

This chain joins TRBV19 and TRBJ1-1, with 8 bases matching TRBD1. V lost 4 bases, J lost 3 bases, and 4 bases stayed unmatched. There are 14 residues in the CDR3. Germline CDR1 and CDR2: LNHDA and SQIVND (reference sequence). CDR3 residues: CASSTRQGYTEAFF. The CDR3 DNA sequence: TGTGCCAGTAGTACTCGACAGGGGTACACTGAAGCTTTCTTT.

The chain employs TRBV27 and TRBJ1-4; 10 bases are shared with TRBD1. J lost 3 bases, V lost 6 bases, and 13 bases had no gene match. The germline gives CDR1 MNHEY, CDR2 SMNVEV (reference sequence). CDR3 size: 18 residues. Here the CDR3 DNA reads TGTGCCAGCAGACCACGGGGACAGGGGTTGGTAGCTAATGAAAAACTGTTTTTT. Translation: CASRPRGQGLVANEKLFF.

The chain joins TRBV27 to TRBJ1-2; 10 bases line up with TRBD1. The V segment lost 6 bases and the J segment 12 bases; nucleotides outside the gene matches: 13. The germline gives CDR1 MNHEY, CDR2 SMNVEV (reference sequence). This CDR3 region has 14 residues. CDR3 in amino acids: CASRIIGDRGAHTF. DNA for the CDR3: TGTGCCAGCAGAATTATTGGGGACAGGGGAGCCCACACCTTC.

The chain uses TRBV7-7 and TRBJ2-7, with 8 bases fitting TRBD2. Losses at the gene ends were 4 bases for V and 6 bases for J; bases not matched to a gene: 5. Germline V lookup: CDR1 SSHAT, CDR2 FNYEAQ (reference sequence). This CDR3 region has 13 residues. The CDR3 is CASSSGGPGEQYF. The CDR3, as DNA: TGTGCCAGCAGCTCGGGAGGGCCGGGCGAGCAGTACTTC.

The V gene is TRBV6-6, the J gene TRBJ2-1; 7 nucleotides agree with TRBD1. J gave up 10 bases and V 4 bases, and 10 bases lay outside the gene matches. Looked up from germline, CDR1 is MNHNY and CDR2 is SVGAGI (reference sequence). The CDR3 consists of 14 residues. The CDR3 loop is CASSFLTGEGEQFF. CDR3 nucleotide sequence: TGTGCCAGCAGTTTCCTCACAGGGGAAGGGGAGCAGTTCTTC.

This chain links TRBV6-1 with TRBJ1-4; 7 nucleotides agree with TRBD1. The CDR3 consists of 14 residues. V dropped 8 bases and J dropped 8; count of bases not matched to a gene: 11. The V gene's germline CDR1 is MNHNS and CDR2 SASEGT. CDR3 sequence (DNA): TGTGCCAGCTCCAAACCCGGGACAGCGGAAAAACTGTTTTTT. This gives the protein CASSKPGTAEKLFF.

The chain carries TRBV7-3 and TRBJ2-3; no reliable D call. The CDR3 totals 12 residues. The germline V and J ends were trimmed by 2 bases and 6 bases, with 6 bases remaining between them. From germline, CDR1 is SGHTA and CDR2 FQGTGA. CDR3 nucleotide sequence: TGTGCCAGCAGCTTAGAGGAGGATACGCAGTATTTT. This encodes CASSLEEDTQYF.